This TCR beta chain appears in the sequencing data of a study of blood T cell repertoires in COVID-19. Trimming pared 4 bases from V and 1 base from J, leaving 14 bases between. The CDR3 runs 15 residues. Germline loops: CDR1 SGHNT, CDR2 YYREEE (reference sequence). Per the authors' pipeline: Estimates of nucleated cell counts were drawn from the amplification of reference gene primers. Measured with immunoSEQ multiplex PCR; TCRdb has only the in-frame clones, and not every one. Clonal size and the V and J genes are those of that table, whereas D and trimming came from the DNA. The repertoire has some 250,000 clones, around 90% of them found once; the top ten carry 1.2%.

The V and J genes are TRBV5-4 and TRBJ1-1, with TRBD1 as a possible D gene (6 bases). Sequencing input: PBMCs or T cells enriched from blood (not recorded which). The source of this sequence is a human donor in a cohort exposed to, infected with or recovered from COVID-19 (not recorded which). The donor label of this sample is uncertain. CDR3 in amino acids: CASSPVDRQNTEAFF. CDR3 nucleotide sequence: TGTGCCAGCAGCCCCGTGGACAGACAGAACACTGAAGCTTTCTTT.